This TCR beta chain was sequenced during a study of blood T cell repertoires in COVID-19. The J segment lost 1 base and the V segment lost 10 bases, leaving 8 bases of the junction unmatched. Germline values: CDR1 LNHDA, CDR2 SQIVND (reference sequence). The CDR3 totals 14 residues. As processed by the authors: Reference gene primer amplification in the assay estimated nucleated cell counts. Produced via immunoSEQ multiplex PCR; TCRdb's table is partial and in-frame only. V and J calls plus clone size are reproduced from that table; the DNA served to infer D and trimming. The data contain roughly 300,000 clones, about 82% of them singletons.

This clonotype was obtained from a woman aged 45-59 years with acute or convalescent COVID-19. Sequencing was done on a sample of peripheral blood. The chain recombines TRBV19 with TRBJ2-5, with 8 bases fitting TRBD1. The CDR3 nucleotides read TGTGCCACGACTCCCGGGACAGGCCAAGAGACCCAGTACTTC. Its translation is CATTPGTGQETQYF.